This entry describes one T cell receptor beta chain. Its antigen remains unidentified. Time point indicated: week 35, safety follow-up. Each vaccine dose was 300 ug of mutant IDH1 20-mer peptide, with topical imiquimod. These data come from a study of a mutant IDH1 vaccine in newly diagnosed glioma. For the study at large: The earlier regimen, radiotherapy, temozolomide, or both, was most often both.

CDR1 and CDR2 (germline): LNHDA, SQIVND (reference sequence). V lost 6 bases to trimming and J lost 6 bases; unmatched junction nucleotides: 4. The CDR3 loop spans 13 amino acids. Sequenced by immunoSEQ multiplex PCR; TCRdb stores in-frame clones only, minus some. The data contain 35,000 to 50,000 clones, roughly four fifths of them singletons. The sequence was obtained from a woman between 50 and 59 years old with glioma. The chain employs TRBV19 and TRBJ1-2, with 10 nucleotides matching TRBD1. The source was PBMCs, collected from a glioma patient whose treatment included an IDH1 peptide vaccine. Here the CDR3 DNA reads TGTGCCAGTAGAGACAGGGGGCGTGATGGCTACACCTTC. Amino acid sequence: CASRDRGRDGYTF.